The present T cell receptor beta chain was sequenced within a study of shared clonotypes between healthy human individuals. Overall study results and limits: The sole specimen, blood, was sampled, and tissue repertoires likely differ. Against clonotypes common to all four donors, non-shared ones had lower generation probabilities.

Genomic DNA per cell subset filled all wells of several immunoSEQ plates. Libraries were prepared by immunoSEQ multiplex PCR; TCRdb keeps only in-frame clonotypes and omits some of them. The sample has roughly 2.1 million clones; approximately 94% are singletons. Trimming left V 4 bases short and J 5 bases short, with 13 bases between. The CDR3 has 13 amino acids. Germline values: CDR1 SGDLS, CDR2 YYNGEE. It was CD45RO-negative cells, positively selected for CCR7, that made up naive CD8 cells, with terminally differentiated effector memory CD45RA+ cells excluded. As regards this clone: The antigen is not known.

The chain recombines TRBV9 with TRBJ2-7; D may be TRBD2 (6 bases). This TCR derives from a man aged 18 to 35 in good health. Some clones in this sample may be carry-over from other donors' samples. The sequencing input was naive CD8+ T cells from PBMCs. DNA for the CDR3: TGTGCCAGCAGCCCCTCAGGGAGGAACGAGCAGTACTTC. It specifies CASSPSGRNEQYF.